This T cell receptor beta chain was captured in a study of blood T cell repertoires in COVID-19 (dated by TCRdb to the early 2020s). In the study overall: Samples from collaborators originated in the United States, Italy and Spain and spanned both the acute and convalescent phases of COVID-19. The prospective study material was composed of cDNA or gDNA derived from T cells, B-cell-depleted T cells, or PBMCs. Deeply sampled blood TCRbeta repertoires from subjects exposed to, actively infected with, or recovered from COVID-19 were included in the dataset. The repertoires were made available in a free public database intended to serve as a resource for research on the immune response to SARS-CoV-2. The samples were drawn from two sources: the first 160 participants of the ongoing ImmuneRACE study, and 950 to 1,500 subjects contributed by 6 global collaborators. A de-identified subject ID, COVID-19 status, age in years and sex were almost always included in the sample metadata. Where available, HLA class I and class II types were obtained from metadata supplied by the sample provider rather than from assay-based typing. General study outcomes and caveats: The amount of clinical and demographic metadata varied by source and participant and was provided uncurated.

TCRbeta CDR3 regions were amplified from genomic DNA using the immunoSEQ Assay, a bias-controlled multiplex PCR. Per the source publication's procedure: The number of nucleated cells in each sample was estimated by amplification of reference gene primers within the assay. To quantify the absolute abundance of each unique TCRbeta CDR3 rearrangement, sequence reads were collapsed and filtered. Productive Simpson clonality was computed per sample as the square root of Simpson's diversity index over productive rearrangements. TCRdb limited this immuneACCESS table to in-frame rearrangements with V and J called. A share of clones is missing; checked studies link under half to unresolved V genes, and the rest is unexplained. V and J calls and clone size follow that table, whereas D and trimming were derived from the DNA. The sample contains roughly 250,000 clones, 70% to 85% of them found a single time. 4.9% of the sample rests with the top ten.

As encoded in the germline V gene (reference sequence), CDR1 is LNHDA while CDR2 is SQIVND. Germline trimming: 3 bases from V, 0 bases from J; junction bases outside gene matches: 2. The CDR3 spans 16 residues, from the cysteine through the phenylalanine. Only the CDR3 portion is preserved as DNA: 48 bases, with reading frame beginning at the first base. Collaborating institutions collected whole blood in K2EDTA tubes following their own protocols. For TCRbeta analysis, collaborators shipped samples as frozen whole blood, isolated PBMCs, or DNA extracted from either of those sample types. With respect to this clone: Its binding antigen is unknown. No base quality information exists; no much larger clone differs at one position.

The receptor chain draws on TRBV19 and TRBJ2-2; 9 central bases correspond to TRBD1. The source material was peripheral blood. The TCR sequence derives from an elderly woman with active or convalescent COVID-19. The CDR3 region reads CASSMRTGANTGELFF. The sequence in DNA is TGTGCCAGTAGTATGAGGACAGGGGCGAACACCGGGGAGCTGTTTTTT. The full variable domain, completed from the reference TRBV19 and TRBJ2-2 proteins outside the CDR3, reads DGGITQSPKYLFRKEGQNVTLSCEQNLNHDAMYWYRQDPGQGLRLIYYSQIVNDFQKGDIAEGYSVSREKKESFPLTVTSAQKNPTAFYLCASSMRTGANTGELFFGEGSRLTVL.